The 22 T cell receptor beta chains below all came from one sample that was sequenced in a study of beta chain features in type 1 diabetes. General study findings and limits: A moderate, significant TCRB CDR3 shortening appeared in type 1 diabetes across four CD4+ subsets.

Of the isolated RNA, all was reverse transcribed, and so the sequenced material was expressed TCRB transcripts. Assay: immunoSEQ multiplex PCR; the TCRdb copy retains only in-frame clones and omits some. Of approximately 150,000 clones in the sample, less than 15% were seen once. Their antigen targets remain unknown. The material sequenced was central memory CD4+ T cells from blood. The origin of the receptors is a man aged 18 to 29 with type 1 diabetes.

The chain links TRBV7-2 to TRBJ1-5; D is ambiguous. The CDR3 runs to 13 residues. Trimming left V 4 bases short and J 7 bases short, with 11 bases between. CDR1 and CDR2 from the germline V gene are SGHTA and FQGNSA. The CDR3 sequence: CASSSREYQPQHF. The CDR3, as DNA: TGTGCCAGCAGCTCTAGAGAATACCAGCCCCAGCATTTT.

This clone was seen more than once but under ten times. The CDR3 protein is CASSSLGENTEAFF. The CDR3 DNA sequence: TGTGCCAGCAGTTCTTTGGGGGAGAACACTGAAGCTTTCTTT. The genes are TRBV28 and TRBJ1-1, with D tentatively TRBD1 (5 bases). Deletions cut 4 bases from V and 1 base from J, with 10 bases between. The CDR3 is 14 amino acids. Germline loops: CDR1 MDHEN, CDR2 SYDVKM.

A note on this clone: Other DNA sequences in this specimen translate into the identical CDR3. The chain has TRBV5-4 and TRBJ2-5, with 8 bases aligning to TRBD1. J lost 5 bases, V lost 2 bases, and 2 bases had no gene match. CDR1 and CDR2 (germline): SGHNT, YYREEE (reference sequence). CDR3 length equals 13 residues. The CDR3: CASSFTGGETQYF. CDR3 in DNA: TGTGCCAGCAGCTTTACAGGGGGGGAGACCCAGTACTTC.

The table lists this clone with a few counts. The V and J genes are TRBV4-2 and TRBJ2-7, with D possibly TRBD1 on 5 matching bases. The length of the CDR3 is 13 residues. V lost 1 base and J lost 9, with 13 bases in between. Germline-derived CDR1 and CDR2 are LGHNA and YNFKEQ. The CDR3 loop reads CASSQGFGAVQYF. The CDR3 DNA follows: TGTGCCAGCAGCCAAGGTTTTGGGGCAGTGCAGTACTTC.

V gene TRBV28 combines with J gene TRBJ1-2; 8 bases map to TRBD1. Germline CDR1 is MDHEN and CDR2 is SYDVKM. There are 17 residues in the CDR3. Unmatched junction bases numbered 16, after V lost 6 bases and J lost 4 bases. Written as DNA, the CDR3 is TGTGCCAGCAGGGAAACAGGGGGAGCGAAGCTTAGCTATGGCTACACCTTC. Amino acid sequence: CASRETGGAKLSYGYTF.

This clone was seen a handful of times. The chain combines TRBV18 with TRBJ2-7; D is undetermined. The germline V and J ends were trimmed by 0 bases and 6 bases, with 12 bases remaining between them. The length of the CDR3 is 14 residues. Per the germline V gene, CDR1 is KGHSH and CDR2 is LQKENI. CDR3 coding DNA: TGTGCCAGCTCACCACCGGTCGGCAGCCCCGAGCAGTACTTC. Amino acid sequence: CASSPPVGSPEQYF.

This clone has ten or more counts. The V gene is TRBV29-1, the J gene TRBJ1-1, with unresolved D. Per germline, CDR1 SQVTM and CDR2 ANQGSEA. V was trimmed by 4 bases and J by 5 bases, leaving 14 bases between them. The CDR3 runs 13 residues. DNA of the CDR3: TGCAGCGTTGCCCGGGTCCCGGGAACTGAAGCTTTCTTT. Protein sequence: CSVARVPGTEAFF.

This clone was recorded a few times. Additional DNA sequences in this sample encode the identical CDR3. The chain carries TRBV29-1 and TRBJ1-5; D possibly corresponds to TRBD1 (5 bases). This CDR3 contains 13 residues. Trimming stripped 6 bases from V and 4 bases from J, with 13 bases between. Germline CDR1 SQVTM, CDR2 ANQGSEA. CDR3: CSVGSGTNQPQHF. The CDR3 region has the DNA TGCAGCGTCGGATCCGGGACTAATCAGCCCCAGCATTTT.

This clone was seen a few times. This chain connects TRBV28 to TRBJ2-2; the match to TRBD1 covers 9 bases. Germline-derived CDR1 and CDR2 are MDHEN and SYDVKM. This CDR3 contains 17 residues. The V gene end was trimmed by 3 bases and the J gene end by 5 bases; junction bases not matched to a gene: 10. DNA of the CDR3: TGTGCCAGCAGTTTGAGGGGGCCGGGACAGGGAACCGGGGAGCTGTTTTTT. Protein: CASSLRGPGQGTGELFF.

This chain joins TRBV10-2 and TRBJ2-5; no definite D call. Germline assignment: CDR1 WSHSY and CDR2 SAAADI. This CDR3 comprises 13 residues. Deletions cut 4 bases from V and 1 base from J, with 7 bases between. CDR3: CASSGAGQETQYF. CDR3 sequence (DNA): TGCGCCAGCAGTGGGGCAGGCCAAGAGACCCAGTACTTC.

The chain combines TRBV4-1 with TRBJ2-5, with D perhaps matching TRBD1 or TRBD2 (6 bases each). The CDR3 is 16 amino acids. Germline V gene lookup returns CDR1 MGHRA and CDR2 YSYEKL. V lost 0 bases and J 1 base, leaving 12 bases between the germline ends. CDR3: CASSQDPRGPQETQYF. CDR3 DNA: TGCGCCAGCAGCCAAGATCCACGGGGGCCCCAAGAGACCCAGTACTTC.

This clone has only a few counts. V is TRBV27 and J is TRBJ1-5; 8 bases are shared with TRBD1. Losses at the gene ends were 5 bases for V and 11 bases for J; bases not matched to a gene: 5. The CDR3 is made up of 12 amino acids. Germline V gene sequence: CDR1 MNHEY, CDR2 SMNVEV (reference sequence). The CDR3 DNA follows: TGTGCCAGCAGTACACCAGGGGGCTCCCAGCATTTT. It yields the protein CASSTPGGSQHF.

With regard to this clone: Other DNA sequences within the sample encode an identical CDR3. J is TRBJ1-4 and V is TRBV4-1; 7 bases match TRBD1. V lost 3 bases and J lost 2; bases outside the gene matches: 0. The CDR3 is 14 amino acids. Germline V gene data show CDR1 as MGHRA and CDR2 as YSYEKL. CDR3 DNA sequence: TGCGCCAGCAGCCAGACAGGGACTAATGAAAAACTGTTTTTT. As protein: CASSQTGTNEKLFF.

Comments on this clone: At one boundary the junction diverges from the germline segment, which might be a read error. This chain uses TRBV30 with TRBJ1-2; D ambiguous. CDR1 is GTSNPN, CDR2 SVGIG, per germline (reference sequence). This CDR3 region has 12 residues. DNA of the CDR3: TGTTCCTGGAGTGGCGTTGGATATGGCTACACCTTC. Protein sequence: CSWSGVGYGYTF.

Only a few counts were recorded for this clone. CDR3 sequence: CASSYSFLMEQYF. In nucleotides, the CDR3 is TGTGCCAGCAGTTACTCGTTCTTAATGGAGCAGTACTTC. V usage is TRBV6-5 and J usage is TRBJ2-7; D is undetermined. Trimming took off 0 bases at V and 7 bases at J, with 10 bases between the two ends. The germline V gene has CDR1 MNHEY and CDR2 SVGAGI. The CDR3 sequence is 13 residues long.

This rearrangement joins TRBV6-5 to TRBJ1-2; D might be TRBD1 (6 bases). Trimming removed 5 bases at V and 8 bases at J, with 12 bases between. This CDR3 region has 12 residues. CDR1 and CDR2 (germline): MNHEY, SVGAGI. The CDR3 loop reads CASSQQGGGYTF. For the CDR3, the DNA is TGTGCCAGCAGTCAACAGGGCGGCGGCTACACCTTC.

This sequence joins TRBV5-4 and TRBJ1-1; tentative D call: TRBD1 (6 bases). There are 16 residues in the CDR3. Trimming took off 2 bases at V and 2 bases at J, with 16 bases between the two ends. Looked up from germline, CDR1 is SGHNT and CDR2 is YYREEE (reference sequence). The DNA for the CDR3 is TGTGCCAGCAGCTTAGCGAATACAGGGCCCAACACTGAAGCTTTCTTT. It specifies CASSLANTGPNTEAFF.

At least ten counts were recorded for this clone. V usage is TRBV14 and J usage is TRBJ1-6; D uncertain. CDR1 SGHDN and CDR2 FVKESK come from the germline V gene. CDR3 length: 16 amino acids. The V gene lost 4 bases and the J gene lost 2 bases, with 12 bases spanning the gap. The CDR3 is CASSPAPGTYNSPLHF. CDR3 nucleotide sequence: TGTGCCAGCAGCCCTGCACCGGGGACCTATAATTCACCCCTCCACTTT. The whole variable domain, filled in from reference TRBV14 and TRBJ1-6, reads EAGVTQFPSHSVIEKGQTVTLRCDPISGHDNLYWYRRVMGKEIKFLLHFVKESKQDESGMPNNRFLAERTGGTYSTLKVQPAELEDSGVYFCASSPAPGTYNSPLHFGNGTRLTVT.

V usage is TRBV5-1 and J usage is TRBJ1-1, with no clear D. Looked up from germline, CDR1 is SGHRS and CDR2 is YFSETQ. Deletions cut 4 bases from V and 8 bases from J, with 15 bases between. The CDR3 has 13 amino acids. The chain's CDR3 is CASSPNPGNEAFF. The CDR3 DNA reads TGCGCCAGCAGCCCCAACCCGGGCAACGAAGCTTTCTTT.

This chain uses TRBV12-5 with TRBJ2-1; TRBD1 might be the D (6 bases). V was clipped by 5 bases and J by 7 bases, with 21 bases between them. In germline, CDR1 is LGHNT, CDR2 FRNRAP. This CDR3 is built from 16 residues. The CDR3: CASGPLRGRDINEQFF. CDR3 bases: TGTGCTAGTGGTCCACTCAGGGGCAGGGATATTAATGAGCAGTTCTTC. The variable domain in full, completed from reference TRBV12-5 and TRBJ2-1, reads DARVTQTPRHKVTEMGQEVTMRCQPILGHNTVFWYRQTMMQGLELLAYFRNRAPLDDSGMPKDRFSAEMPDATLATLKIQPSEPRDSAVYFCASGPLRGRDINEQFFGPGTRLTVL.

V and J are TRBV7-2 and TRBJ1-2, with TRBD1 matching 7 bases. This CDR3 comprises 14 residues. Germline V lookup: CDR1 SGHTA, CDR2 FQGNSA. V lost 5 bases to trimming and J lost 4 bases; unmatched junction nucleotides: 7. This CDR3 reads CASSVSTGFYGYTF. For the CDR3, the DNA is TGTGCCAGCAGCGTATCGACAGGGTTCTATGGCTACACCTTC.

This clone came up many times. The genes are TRBV18 and TRBJ2-7; D gene uncertain. The germline V gene has CDR1 KGHSH and CDR2 LQKENI. Trimming shortened V by 8 bases and J by 0 bases, and 8 bases separated the two germline ends. The length of the CDR3 is 12 residues. The CDR3 spells CASRTSSYEQYF. For the CDR3, the DNA is TGTGCCAGCCGAACGAGCTCCTACGAGCAGTACTTC. Filled out from reference TRBV18 and TRBJ2-7, the complete variable domain reads NAGVMQNPRHLVRRRGQEARLRCSPMKGHSHVYWYRQLPEEGLKFMVYLQKENIIDESGMPKERFSAEFPKEGPSILRIQQVVRGDSAAYFCASRTSSYEQYFGPGTRLTVT.